These T cell receptor beta chains were read from a single sample in a study of shared clonotypes between healthy human individuals. Sequenced by immunoSEQ multiplex PCR; TCRdb stores in-frame clones only, minus some. The top ten hold roughly 0.13% of the sample, which has some 2,000,000 clones, approximately 94% seen once. Sequenced material: naive CD4+ T cells sorted from blood. The receptors were gathered from a man aged 18 to 30 in good health. Each CDR3 is given with its conserved first and last residue.

CASREDLTPSYEQYF,TRBV6-1
CASSLGARYYTF,TRBV5-6
CASRTTASSGSDKNIQYF,TRBV7-2
CASSYSGWAPLHF,TRBV6-5
CASSLSGVVTDTQYF,TRBV27
CASSFGQANTEAFF,TRBV5-1
CASSPVKGYGYTF,TRBV7-2
CATTRGLSDNQPQHF,TRBV15
CASMGQSYNEQFF,TRBV19
CAISRGEGTDTQYF,TRBV10-3
CASGTSGDSNQPQHF,TRBV19
CASSPEDRGREKLFF,TRBV5-1
CASSEAFGTGPHFTDTQYF,TRBV6-1
CASSLAGGRETQYF,TRBV7-2
CASSQGQLAGGLWGEQFF,TRBV4-1
CASSRSRGQGNTEAFF,TRBV7-9
CASSYSTVNYGYTF,TRBV6-5
CASGSGDTQYF,TRBV25-1
CASSSRAVGANVLTF,TRBV28
CASGTGGTDTQYF,TRBV5-1
CASSLGDRGAGELFF,TRBV7-3
CASSSPLWDRPPREQYF,TRBV5-1
CASSQAGETNEKLFF,TRBV4-2
CASSLGAGGDYGYTF,TRBV7-6
CAISIGNTIYF,TRBV10-3
CASSLGAEPTYEQYF,TRBV11-3
CAISRGGTDTQYF,TRBV10-3
CASSHSPPGRGLFGRYEQYF,TRBV4-1
CASSQVGLSSYNEQFF,TRBV4-3
CASSLRLAGYNEQFF,TRBV7-6
CASGTHAEGTYEQYF,TRBV6-6
CASTEQTGNQPQHF,TRBV19
CASSPQGGSSYEQYF,TRBV18
CASWGGRVQETQYF,TRBV5-1
CASNRIAGDYNEQFF,TRBV11-2
CASSFGHGSNQPQHF,TRBV6-1
CASSLGGIGNTIYF,TRBV5-5
CASSLQQGPNEKLFF,TRBV7-9
CASSPQDPSYEQYF,TRBV5-1
CASSSGGQGAFQPQHF,TRBV28
CASNQIGELFF,TRBV6-1
CASSWDNRNSPLHF,TRBV5-8
CASSGPPSNYGYTF,TRBV6-1
CASSRPGTAIYGYTF,TRBV28
CAISESRGAGDGYTF,TRBV10-3
CASSSQGGRQETQYF,TRBV7-2
CASSLEGPYSETQYF,TRBV5-1
CASSPNYSPVNEKLFF,TRBV18
CASTRLNYGYTF,TRBV18
CASSHITGIEAFF,TRBV7-9
CASSLMGQGSSPLHF,TRBV7-2